The TCR beta chain under discussion was sequenced for a study of CD8 T cells in Susac syndrome. TCR beta was sequenced from blood CD8+ and CD4+ T cells. In the multiple sclerosis control group, patients were treatment-naive and had stable or active relapsing-remitting disease. TEMRA cells were FACS-enriched, and CD8+ and CD4+ T cells were isolated negatively. The CDR3 length is 14 residues. The ends lost 5 bases at V and 7 bases at J; junction bases unmatched: 6. Germline V gene lookup returns CDR1 DFQATT and CDR2 SNEGSKA (reference sequence). An amount of RNA that ranged from roughly 0.5 to 1 ug was reverse transcribed with random hexamers. Amplification of TCR beta CDR3 used immunoSEQ multiplex PCR across 54 Vbeta and 13 Jbeta. MiXCR, applied by TCRdb to the immunoSEQ multiplex PCR reads, yields one record per CDR3 protein. Altogether 250,000 to 350,000 distinct CDR3 sequences are present, about 88% being singletons, with the ten largest covering over 0.095%.

Material for sequencing was CD8+ T cells from PBMCs. This receptor was identified in a human donor with multiple sclerosis. The chain is built from TRBV20-1 and TRBJ2-1; 12 nucleotides agree with TRBD2. DNA of the CDR3: TGCAGTGCTCGCCTAGCGGGAGGGATGAATGAGCAGTTCTTC. It yields the protein CSARLAGGMNEQFF.